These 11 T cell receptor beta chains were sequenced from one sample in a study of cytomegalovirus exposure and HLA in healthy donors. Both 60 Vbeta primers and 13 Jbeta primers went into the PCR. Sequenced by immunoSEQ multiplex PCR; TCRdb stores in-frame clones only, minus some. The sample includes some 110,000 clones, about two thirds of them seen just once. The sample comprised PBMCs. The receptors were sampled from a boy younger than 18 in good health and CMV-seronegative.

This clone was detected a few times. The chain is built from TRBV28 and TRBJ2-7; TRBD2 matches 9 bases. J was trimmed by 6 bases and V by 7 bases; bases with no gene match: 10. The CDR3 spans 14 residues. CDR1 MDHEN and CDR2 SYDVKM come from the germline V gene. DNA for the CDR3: TGTGCCAGCATACGCGGGAGGGCCAAAGTCGAGCAGTACTTC. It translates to CASIRGRAKVEQYF.

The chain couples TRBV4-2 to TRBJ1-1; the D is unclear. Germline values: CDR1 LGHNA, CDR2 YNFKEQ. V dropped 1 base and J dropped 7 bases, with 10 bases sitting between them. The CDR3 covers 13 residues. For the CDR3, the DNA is TGTGCCAGCAGCCAAGGAGACACCGATGAAGCTTTCTTT. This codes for CASSQGDTDEAFF.

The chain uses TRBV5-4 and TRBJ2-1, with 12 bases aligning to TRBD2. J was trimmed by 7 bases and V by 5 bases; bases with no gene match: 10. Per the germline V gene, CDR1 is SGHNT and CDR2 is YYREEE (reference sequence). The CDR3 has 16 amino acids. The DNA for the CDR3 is TGTGCCAGCAGAGTCACTAGCGGGGGGCCGAAGAATGAGCAGTTCTTC. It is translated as CASRVTSGGPKNEQFF.

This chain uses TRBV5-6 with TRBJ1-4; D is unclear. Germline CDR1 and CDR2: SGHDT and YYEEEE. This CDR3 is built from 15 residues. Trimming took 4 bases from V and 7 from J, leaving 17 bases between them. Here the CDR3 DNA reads TGTGCCAGCAGCGGTGAATCCTTAGGAGGTGAAAAACTGTTTTTT. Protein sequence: CASSGESLGGEKLFF.

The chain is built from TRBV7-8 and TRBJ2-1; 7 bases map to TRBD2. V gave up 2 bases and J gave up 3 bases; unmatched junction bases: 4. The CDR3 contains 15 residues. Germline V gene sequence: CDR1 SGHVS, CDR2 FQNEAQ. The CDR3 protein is CASSLRRENYNEQFF. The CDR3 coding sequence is TGTGCCAGCAGCTTAAGGCGGGAGAACTACAATGAGCAGTTCTTC. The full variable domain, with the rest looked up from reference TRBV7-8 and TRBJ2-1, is GAGVSQSPRYKVAKRGQDVALRCDPISGHVSLFWYQQALGQGPEFLTYFQNEAQLDKSGLPSDRFFAERPEGSVSTLKIQRTQQEDSAVYLCASSLRRENYNEQFFGPGTRLTVL.

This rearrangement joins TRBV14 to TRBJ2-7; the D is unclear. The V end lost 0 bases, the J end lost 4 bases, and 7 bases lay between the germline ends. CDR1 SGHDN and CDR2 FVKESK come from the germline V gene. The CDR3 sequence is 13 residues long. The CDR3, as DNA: TGTGCCAGCAGCCAAGAAATGGAGTACGAGCAGTACTTC. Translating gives CASSQEMEYEQYF.

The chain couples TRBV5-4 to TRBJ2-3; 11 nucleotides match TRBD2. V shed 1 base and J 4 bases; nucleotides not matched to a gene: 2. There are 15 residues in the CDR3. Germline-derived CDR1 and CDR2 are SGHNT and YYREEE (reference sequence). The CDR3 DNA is TGTGCCAGCAGCTTGACTAGCGGGGGTGCAGATACGCAGTATTTT. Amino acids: CASSLTSGGADTQYF.

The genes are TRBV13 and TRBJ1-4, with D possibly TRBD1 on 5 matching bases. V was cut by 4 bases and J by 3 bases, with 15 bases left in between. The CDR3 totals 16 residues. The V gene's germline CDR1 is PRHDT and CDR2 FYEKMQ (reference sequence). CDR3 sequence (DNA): TGTGCCAGCAGCTCCAGGGTTGAAGGGGCTAATGAAAAACTGTTTTTT. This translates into CASSSRVEGANEKLFF.

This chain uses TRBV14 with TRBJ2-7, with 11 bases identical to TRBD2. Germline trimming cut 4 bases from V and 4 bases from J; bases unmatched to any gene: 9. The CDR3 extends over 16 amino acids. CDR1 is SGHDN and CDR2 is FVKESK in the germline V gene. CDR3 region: CASSLLAGGPGYEQYF. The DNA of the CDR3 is TGTGCCAGCAGCCTTTTAGCGGGAGGGCCAGGGTACGAGCAGTACTTC.

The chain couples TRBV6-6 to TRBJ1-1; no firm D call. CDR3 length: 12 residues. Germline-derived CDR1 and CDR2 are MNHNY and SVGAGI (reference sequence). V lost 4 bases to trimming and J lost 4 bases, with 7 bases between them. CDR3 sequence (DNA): TGTGCCAGCAGTTCGGTTGTCACTGAAGCTTTCTTT. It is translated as CASSSVVTEAFF.

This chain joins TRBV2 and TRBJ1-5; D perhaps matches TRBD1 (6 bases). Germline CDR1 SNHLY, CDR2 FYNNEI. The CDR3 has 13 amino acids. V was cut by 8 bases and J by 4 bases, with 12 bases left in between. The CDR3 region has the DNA TGTGCCAGCGGGAGGGACATTAATCAGCCCCAGCATTTT. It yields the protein CASGRDINQPQHF.